This T cell receptor (beta chain) was captured by sequencing in a study of cytomegalovirus exposure and HLA in healthy donors. Concerning this clone itself: Its antigen is unknown.

The CDR3 length is 15 residues. Trimming took off 4 bases at V and 6 bases at J, with 16 bases between the two ends. Looked up from germline, CDR1 is MNHNS and CDR2 is SASEGT. The PCR used 60 Vbeta and 13 Jbeta primers. TCRdb's table, derived via immunoSEQ multiplex PCR, lists solely in-frame clones and lacks some. The sample contains nearly 200,000 clones, roughly 77% of which appear only once. Study-wide results and caveats: The authors enumerated 150 to 200 TCR beta chains as linked to cytomegalovirus. In terms of immune exposure information, only CMV serostatus was available.

Sequences were obtained from PBMCs. This TCR came from a male donor in good health and CMV-seropositive. The gene calls are TRBV6-1 and TRBJ1-5; tentative D call: TRBD1 (5 bases). Written as DNA, the CDR3 is TGTGCCAGCAGTGGAGCCCTGGGGCTTGGTCAGCCCCAGCATTTT. It codes for CASSGALGLGQPQHF.